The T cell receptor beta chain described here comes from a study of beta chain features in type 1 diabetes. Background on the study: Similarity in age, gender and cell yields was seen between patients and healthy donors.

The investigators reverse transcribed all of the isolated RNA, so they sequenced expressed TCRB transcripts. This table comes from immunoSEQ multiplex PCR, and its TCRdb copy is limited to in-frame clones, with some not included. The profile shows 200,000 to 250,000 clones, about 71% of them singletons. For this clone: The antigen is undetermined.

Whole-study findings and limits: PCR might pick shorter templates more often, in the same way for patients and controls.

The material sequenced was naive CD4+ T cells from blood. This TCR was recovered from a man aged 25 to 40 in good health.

CDR3 loop: CAWSWGQGQDTQYF. The CDR3 DNA follows: TGTGCCTGGAGTTGGGGACAGGGCCAAGATACGCAGTATTTT. This rearrangement joins TRBV30 to TRBJ2-3; 9 nucleotides match TRBD1. This CDR3 comprises 14 residues. The J segment lost 5 bases and the V segment lost 2 bases, leaving 5 bases of the junction unmatched. From germline, CDR1 is GTSNPN and CDR2 SVGIG (reference sequence).